This TCR beta chain was identified during a study of T cell repertoires in cytomegalovirus infection. Study overall: Based on public TCR beta signatures, there were indications of CMV infection and of a matching HLA type.

TCRdb re-called the reads through MiXCR, storing one row per CDR3 protein. The sample shows about 60,000 distinct CDR3 sequences, about 33% of them seen only once. The V gene lost 6 bases and the J gene lost 9 bases, with 15 bases spanning the gap. The CDR3 consists of 12 residues. Germline CDR1 MDHEN, CDR2 SYDVKM. Study results and limitations: Clonotype analysis showed dominance of the ex vivo response by HLA-C-restricted CMV-specific TCR beta clonotypes. Adding up the frequency of public TCR beta families identified people who carried CMV plus the relevant HLA.

In this sample, this clonotype turned up a few times. Its antigen is undetermined. The chain carries TRBV28 and TRBJ2-7; a possible D gene is TRBD2 (6 bases). The receptor was isolated from a human donor in good health (CMV status not recorded). Some clones in this sample may be carry-over from other donors' samples. Sequenced input: PBMCs, sequenced either directly or after in vitro stimulation (not recorded which). As DNA, the CDR3 is TGTGCCAGCAGCACCGGGAGCTGGGGGCAGTACTTC. It is translated as CASSTGSWGQYF.